There are a few counts of the clone carrying this T cell receptor beta chain. The data derive from a study of regulatory T cells in long-lasting Graves disease. Stated time point: newly diagnosed GD, antithyroid drugs for less than 3 months. There was RNA extracted from PBMCs, and the TCR library was made from it. CDR3 length: 15 residues. Trimming shortened V by 1 base and J by 8 bases, and 17 bases separated the two germline ends. Germline V gene lookup returns CDR1 SEHNR and CDR2 FQNEAQ (reference sequence). Building the TCR beta libraries relied on iRepertoire HTBI primers, and CDR3 regions underwent Arm-PCR. TCRdb recomputed calls from the multiplex PCR reads with MiXCR, one row per CDR3 protein. In the table there are approximately 560,000 distinct CDR3 sequences, about 16% of which are singletons. The sample was also reused in another study, on T cells in Graves' hyperthyroidism and ophthalmopathy.

This specimen consisted of peripheral blood mononuclear cells (PBMCs), obtained at new diagnosis, from a patient treated with antithyroid drugs. The origin of this receptor is a man aged 18 to 29 with Graves disease. The chain has TRBV7-9 and TRBJ1-2; no clear D gene. CDR3 region: CASSLGEQLKKGYTF. CDR3 DNA: TGTGCCAGCAGCTTAGGGGAACAGCTGAAAAAGGGCTACACCTTC.